This T cell receptor beta chain was identified in a study of T cell clones after liver transplantation. Across the study: Apart from a few HCV-positive recipients, transplants were for non-autoimmune, non-viral reasons. Subjects received no induction therapy and standard immunosuppression until randomization at 12-24 months post-transplant.

V trimming: 3 bases; J trimming: 6 bases; junction bases outside the gene matches: 4. The CDR3 totals 14 residues. Germline CDR1 reads MNHEY; CDR2 reads SVGAGI. Some clones are missing from TCRdb's copy, which holds only in-frame ones; the method was immunoSEQ multiplex PCR. This table has 25,000 to 35,000 clones, around 94% appearing once. This clone was detected once. The sequenced sample was CD8+ T cells from blood, obtained 12 months after liver transplant. This TCR was sampled from a human patient who received a liver transplant. Some of these T cells may belong to the graft donor. The chain couples TRBV6-5 to TRBJ2-7; 11 nucleotides agree with TRBD2. The CDR3 DNA follows: TGTGCCAGCAGTTATGGGCTAGCGGGAGGCGAGCAGTACTTC. Its translation is CASSYGLAGGEQYF.